The sequence of this TCR beta chain was determined in a study of blood T cell repertoires in COVID-19. On the study more broadly: The United States, Italy and Spain were the sources of the acute and convalescent COVID-19 samples. The cDNA or gDNA used as material had been derived from T cells, B-cell-depleted T cells, or PBMCs.

Per the original methods: Scientists estimated how many nucleated cells there were by amplifying reference gene primers. TCRdb keeps only in-frame clones here, not all; method: immunoSEQ multiplex PCR. Clonal size and the V and J genes are those of that table, whereas D and trimming came from the DNA. Of around 58,000 clones detected, around four fifths appear once; the ten largest clones hold about 5.8%. The CDR3 covers 12 residues. Unmatched junction bases numbered 3, after V lost 5 bases and J lost 6 bases. Germline CDR1 reads SGHNT; CDR2 reads YENEEA. The sample taken for sequencing was peripheral blood. The TCR was taken from a human donor in a cohort sampled during active COVID-19. V gene TRBV11-3 combines with J gene TRBJ2-7, with 8 bases lining up with TRBD2. CDR3 nucleotide sequence: TGTGCCAGCAGCCCGGGGGGGGTCGAGCAGTACTTC. Its protein is CASSPGGVEQYF.